This T cell receptor (beta chain) derives from a study of regulatory T cells in long-lasting Graves disease (dated by TCRdb to the early 2020s). With respect to the entire study: Newly diagnosed Graves' disease patients had taken antithyroid drugs for less than 3 months. Peripheral blood TCR sequencing and RNA sequencing compared persistent Graves' disease patients with newly diagnosed Graves' disease patients. TCR sequencing covered around 13 persistent and approximately 20 newly diagnosed Graves' disease patients, 33 samples in total. The study was registered as a clinical trial and conducted in China. The research as a whole found: Because the primary lesion, thyroid tissue, could not be accessed, the study looked at peripheral blood alone. More public clonotypes were shared among persistent patients (approximately 3,000) than among newly diagnosed patients (approximately 930). Preferential use of TRBV28, TRBJ1-2 and TRBJ2-5 was observed in persistent disease, whereas TRBV20-1 and TRBJ2-1 were favored in newly diagnosed disease. Compared with newly diagnosed patients, persistent Graves' disease patients had lower TCR Shannon entropy and fewer highly expanded clones, which suggests clonal expansion. As a limitation, the authors acknowledged that the small sample size may reduce accuracy. Sequencing and analysis were restricted to the TCR beta chain.

The time point label, read with the paper, signifies: newly diagnosed GD, antithyroid drugs for less than 3 months. For both TCR sequencing and RNA sequencing, RNA was extracted from PBMCs using TRIzol. The diagnosis of Graves' disease followed American Thyroid Association guidelines. Patients were recruited from an endocrinology department in Xi'an, China. Each patient gave 7.5 to 10 milliliters of peripheral blood, collected in an EDTA anticoagulant tube. Ficoll Paque Plus density gradient separation was used to isolate PBMCs, and no further T cell sorting was performed. An Agilent 2100 Bioanalyzer and agarose gel were used to assess RNA quality, and a NanoDrop 2000 was used to measure RNA concentration. Reading from cysteine to phenylalanine, the CDR3 counts 13 amino acids. The DNA shown is the 39-base CDR3, in frame from base 1. Looking up the germline V gene (reference sequence) yields CDR1 GTSNPN and CDR2 SVGIG. V trim: 4 bases; J trim: 9 bases; unmatched bases: 8.

The method behind the library was multiplex PCR. Sequencing relied on an Illumina HiSeq 4000. iRepertoire HTBI primers and Arm-PCR amplification of CDR3 regions were used to construct TCR beta libraries. Before sequencing, the PCR products underwent gel purification. As for how the authors treated the data: Gene usage analysis of CDR3 amino acid clonotypes used the roughly 60 TRBV and 12 to 15 TRBJ segments found across samples. Filtered high-quality paired reads were merged into contigs using COPE and FqMerger. BLAST was used to align contigs to IMGT TRBV, TRBD and TRBJ reference genes, and CDR3 was defined according to IMGT. Any clonotype with a frequency above 0.1% was counted as a highly expanded clone. Repertoire diversity was measured by Shannon entropy, and V-J evenness by the Gini coefficient. Clonotypes shared by more than one individual were considered public. TCRdb reprocessing: public reads trimmed at Q25 with fastp, clones called with MiXCR, in-frame beta chains kept. Entries are consolidated by CDR3 protein sequence, retaining the most common genes and DNA. The V and J calls were not made by the authors but by TCRdb's processing. This sample is represented by under 450,000 distinct CDR3 sequences; approximately 12% of them were singletons. The leading ten clones occupy 15% to 20% of the sample.

On this clonotype itself: The clone's antigen remains unknown. The sample holds no much larger clone one base away, and base qualities are not on file.

The sample was also linked to a second study, of T cells in Graves' hyperthyroidism and ophthalmopathy. The second source states: Graves' hyperthyroidism was defined as stable when no progression to ophthalmopathy occurred over 18 months of follow-up. The hyperthyroidism patients were between 18 and 65 years old and newly diagnosed, with a disease duration of less than 2 months. Patients with uncontrolled infections, other autoimmune diseases, pregnancy or lactation were excluded. Diagnoses were established on the basis of clinical symptoms, serum thyroxine and TRAb, thyroid ultrasound, and orbital computed tomography. A first-round RT-PCR of the TCR CDR3 used the HTBI primer set with the Qiagen OneStep RT-PCR kit. Most expanded thyroid clonotypes (frequency above 0.001) were also detected in blood, a finding suggesting that blood repertoires may reflect thyroid immune responses. A model built on a 13 V-J signature distinguished ophthalmopathy from stable hyperthyroidism, reaching 87.88% sensitivity and 81.08% specificity in cross-validation and 80%/75% in testing. In validation, progression to ophthalmopathy was predicted by the model with more than 65% sensitivity and 72.22% specificity, a median of roughly six months before onset. A discovery cohort of approximately 100 patients, about 43 with Graves' ophthalmopathy and about 58 with stable Graves' hyperthyroidism, was used to find distinguishing TCR V-J signatures. Whether ophthalmopathy could be predicted prospectively was tested in an independent validation cohort made up of roughly 20 hyperthyroidism patients plus 17 patients who later progressed to ophthalmopathy. For training and testing, the 100 or so patients in the discovery cohort were randomly divided in a 7:3 ratio. The study also compared thyroid tissue and blood T-cell repertoires from a handful of Graves' hyperthyroidism patients. After blood sampling, hyperthyroidism patients were treated with methimazole at a starting dose of 30 mg daily, and ophthalmopathy patients were treated with high-dose intravenous methylprednisolone. The libraries were constructed in a second round of multiplex PCR and then size-selected and purified. The libraries were sequenced on an Illumina HiSeq2000 using paired-end 100 bp reads. Raw data were processed with SOAPnuke, discarding reads with adapters, uncalled bases, mean Phred below 15, or no exact constant-primer or identifier match. High-quality paired reads were merged with COPE v1.2.5, and unique nucleotide sequences were defined as clonotypes. Clonotypes were aligned to IMGT TRBV, TRBD and TRBJ reference segments using MiTCR v1.1. The analysis was restricted to V-J combinations with a frequency above 0.0001, which together covered just over 98% of the repertoires. A TCS score was defined as the ratio of F50 (clonal expansion) to E x V (chaos), with BLOSUM62-based TCRdist applied between CDR3 peptides within each V-J. Welch's t-statistics and random forest reduced 500 to 550 V-J features to some 14, which were used in a naive Bayes classifier (R e1071). Sample size was not statistically predetermined, and investigators were not blinded to group allocation. According to the paper, TCR Vbeta CDR3 sequencing was carried out on 135 peripheral blood samples, which came from fewer than 50 ophthalmopathy, 70 to 80 hyperthyroidism and 17 progressor patients.

The rearrangement joined TRBV30 to TRBJ2-1; 8 of the junction bases match TRBD2. The TCR comes from a woman aged 18-29 years with Graves disease. Donor details come from another sample of the same person, matched by shared clones. The specimen comprised peripheral blood mononuclear cells (PBMCs), sampled at new diagnosis, from a patient treated with antithyroid drugs. The CDR3 reads CAWNPRSGVEQFF. The base sequence is TGTGCCTGGAACCCCCGTAGCGGGGTTGAGCAGTTCTTC.